Presented here are 3 T cell receptor beta chains from one specimen sequenced in a study of T cells in tuberculosis (dated by TCRdb to 2016 to 2019). The library was made by the immunoSEQ multiplex PCR assay. The immuneACCESS repertoire file appears here via TCRdb, limited to in-frame rearrangements. These files lack a portion of the clones; in checked studies, under half of the deficit traces to unresolved V genes, and the cause of the others is not known. This sample is represented by approximately 30,000 clones; around 97% of them were singletons. Of the sample, roughly 6.2% is held by the ten largest clones. Specimen: PBMCs. The source of these receptors is a donor aged 5-35 years with latent tuberculosis or without tuberculosis infection.

This sequence joins TRBV5-1 and TRBJ2-5; TRBD2 is a possible D gene (5 bases). Trimming pared 3 bases from V and 3 bases from J, leaving 12 bases between. Germline-derived CDR1 and CDR2 are SGHRS and YFSETQ. The CDR3 is 14 amino acids. The CDR3, as DNA: TGCGCCAGCAGCTCTGGAGGTCTAGAAGAGACCCAGTACTTC. Its protein is CASSSGGLEETQYF.

This clone showed up just a few times. Within the sample, other DNA sequences also encode this same CDR3. The V and J genes are TRBV15 and TRBJ2-6, with D possibly matching TRBD1 (5 bases). The V end was cut by 3 bases, the J end by 0 bases, with 6 bases between. The length of the CDR3 is 15 residues. Looked up from germline, CDR1 is LNHNV and CDR2 is YYDKDF (reference sequence). The CDR3 nucleotides are TGTGCCACCAGCAGGGACAACTCTGGGGCCAACGTCCTGACTTTC. Encoded protein: CATSRDNSGANVLTF.

CDR3 sequence: CASSRGTGIPGNTIYF. In DNA, the CDR3 is TGTGCCAGCAGCCGCGGGACAGGGATTCCTGGAAACACCATATATTTT. The chain carries TRBV5-6 and TRBJ1-3, with 9 nucleotides matching TRBD1. The J segment lost 2 bases and the V segment lost 4 bases, leaving 7 bases of the junction unmatched. The length of the CDR3 is 16 residues. The V gene's germline CDR1 is SGHDT and CDR2 YYEEEE.